This T cell receptor beta chain was identified in a study of blood T cell repertoires in COVID-19. Overall study: Acute-phase and convalescent COVID-19 samples originated in the United States, Italy and Spain.

Data came from immunoSEQ multiplex PCR; TCRdb stores just in-frame clones and leaves some out. The sample lists 240,000 or so clones, about 80% occurring once. This TCR came from a woman aged 80 or over with acute or convalescent COVID-19. Sequencing was carried out using peripheral blood.

CDR3 DNA: TGTGCCACCAGTGCCTTCGGGACAGGGAAGGAGACCCAGTACTTC. This encodes CATSAFGTGKETQYF. The rearrangement joins TRBV24-1 to TRBJ2-5; TRBD1 matches 9 bases. This CDR3 comprises 15 residues. With V trimmed by 5 bases and J by 5 bases, 8 bases remained unmatched. CDR1 and CDR2 (germline): KGHDR, SFDVKD.